This record looks at one T cell receptor beta chain sequence and its context. The antigen remains undetermined. A second PCR, run for roughly 7 to 11 cycles, used a sample-barcoded 5' primer plus a J-beta primer mix. TCRdb called the 5' RACE reads again in MiXCR, with one record for every CDR3 protein. The sample has around 2 million distinct CDR3 sequences, roughly two fifths seen once. This sample was included in a study of blood T cells in healthy people across ages. Broader study findings: The unknown donor CMV status may have confounded expanded clonotype changes. The fall in TCR beta diversity per million T cells was roughly linear with age.

CDR1 and CDR2 from the germline V gene are SGHNT and YENEEA. V lost 4 bases and J 3 bases, leaving 7 bases between the germline ends. This CDR3 comprises 13 residues. The clonotype comes from a human donor in good health. The chain recombines TRBV11-3 with TRBJ1-5; no firm D call. Sequencing was performed on blood. CDR3 amino acids: CASSSGINQPQHF. DNA for the CDR3: TGTGCCAGCAGCTCCGGCATCAATCAGCCCCAGCATTTT. Variable domain in full (rest from reference TRBV11-3 and TRBJ1-5): EAGVVQSPRYKIIEKKQPVAFWCNPISGHNTLYWYLQNLGQGPELLIRYENEEAVDDSQLPKDRFSAERLKGVDSTLKIQPAELGDSAVYLCASSSGINQPQHFGDGTRLSIL.